This is a list of T cell receptor beta chains from one sample in a study of blood T cell repertoires in COVID-19. Profiled with immunoSEQ multiplex PCR; TCRdb holds only in-frame clones, not every one. The sample lists about 74,000 clones, roughly nine tenths occurring once. Sequenced: peripheral blood. Receptors were obtained from a man aged 50 to 59 with acute or convalescent COVID-19. The CDR3 runs from the conserved cysteine through the conserved F or W. The order of the fields is J gene, D gene, V gene, CDR3 protein, CDR3 DNA. The D gene is left open where the match is weak.

J: TRBJ2-1; D: -; V: TRBV5-8; CDR3: CASSLAGGGAYNEQFF; DNA: TGTGCCAGCAGCTTGGCCGGAGGGGGCGCCTACAATGAGCAGTTCTTC
J: TRBJ1-1; D: -; V: TRBV28; CDR3: CASSSPGRGNTEAFF; DNA: TGTGCCAGCAGTTCCCCTGGACGGGGGAACACTGAAGCTTTCTTT
J: TRBJ2-1; D: TRBD1; V: TRBV6-4; CDR3: CASSRDRSYDEQFF; DNA: TGTGCCAGCAGTCGGGACAGGTCTTACGATGAGCAGTTCTTC
J: TRBJ1-2; D: TRBD1; V: TRBV19; CDR3: CASRSPPQTGGGGYTF; DNA: TGTGCCAGTAGGTCACCCCCACAGACAGGGGGCGGTGGCTACACCTTC
J: TRBJ1-2; D: -; V: TRBV7-9; CDR3: CASSLAGAIYGYTF; DNA: TGTGCCAGCAGCTTAGCAGGGGCAATCTATGGCTACACCTTC
J: TRBJ2-3; D: TRBD2; V: TRBV20-1; CDR3: CSASPLTSGVTDTQYF; DNA: TGCAGTGCTAGTCCCCTGACTAGCGGGGTCACAGATACGCAGTATTTT
J: TRBJ1-6; D: TRBD1; V: TRBV19; CDR3: CASSRVTGGINSPLHF; DNA: TGTGCCAGTAGCCGAGTCACAGGGGGCATTAATTCACCCCTCCACTTT
J: TRBJ2-1; D: -; V: TRBV4-3; CDR3: CASSQQDLRNEQFF; DNA: TGCGCCAGCAGCCAACAGGACTTGAGGAATGAGCAGTTCTTC
J: TRBJ2-7; D: -; V: TRBV7-8; CDR3: CASSFSPGYEQYF; DNA: TGTGCCAGCAGCTTTTCACCGGGCTACGAGCAGTACTTC
J: TRBJ2-3; D: -; V: TRBV4-2; CDR3: CASSAALGADTQYF; DNA: TGTGCCAGCAGCGCAGCCCTAGGGGCAGATACGCAGTATTTT
J: TRBJ2-7; D: -; V: TRBV18; CDR3: CASSPRLQNEQYF; DNA: TGTGCCAGCTCACCCCGACTACAAAACGAGCAGTACTTC
J: TRBJ1-4; D: TRBD1; V: TRBV6-1; CDR3: CASSEVNRGTNEKLFF; DNA: TGTGCCAGCAGTGAAGTCAACAGGGGTACTAATGAAAAACTGTTTTTT